This T cell receptor (beta chain) derives from a study of graft-versus-host responses after intestinal transplantation. Background on the study: All recipients were transplanted with multivisceral, liver-intestinal, or isolated intestinal grafts. The whole recipient group had anti-thymocyte globulin induction followed by tacrolimus and steroids for two to three years. Findings and caveats of the study: GvH clones were identified in recipient marrow, with some first appearing in ileum or blood. Patients with graft-donor T cell macrochimerism had high graft-versus-host to host-versus-graft clonal ratios in allografts.

V lost 2 bases to trimming and J lost 4 bases, with 11 bases between them. This CDR3 spans 13 amino acids. The germline V gene has CDR1 SQVTM and CDR2 ANQGSEA. Method: immunoSEQ multiplex PCR; TCRdb's copy keeps in-frame clones and lacks some. The sample has fewer than 110,000 clones, 87% seen once. Points on this clone: What it recognizes is unknown.

The receptor was isolated from a human donor who was the organ donor for an intestinal transplant. This chain connects TRBV29-1 to TRBJ2-5, with D tentatively TRBD2 (6 bases). Specimen: unstimulated CD4+ T cells sorted from spleen or lymph node cells, collected before transplant. The DNA of the CDR3 is TGCAGCGTTGAACGGGGACTCGGAGAGACCCAGTACTTC. This sequence encodes CSVERGLGETQYF.